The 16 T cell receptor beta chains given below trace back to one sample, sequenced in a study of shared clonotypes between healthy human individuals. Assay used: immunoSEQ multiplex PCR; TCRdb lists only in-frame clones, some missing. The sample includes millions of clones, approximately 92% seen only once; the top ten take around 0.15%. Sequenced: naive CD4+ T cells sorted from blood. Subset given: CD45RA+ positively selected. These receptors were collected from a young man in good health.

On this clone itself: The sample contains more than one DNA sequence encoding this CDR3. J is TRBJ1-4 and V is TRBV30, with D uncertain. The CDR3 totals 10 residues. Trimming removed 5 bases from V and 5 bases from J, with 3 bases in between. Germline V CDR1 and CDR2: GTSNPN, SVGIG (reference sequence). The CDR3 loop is CAWGNEKLFF. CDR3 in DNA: TGTGCCTGGGGGAATGAAAAACTGTTTTTT.

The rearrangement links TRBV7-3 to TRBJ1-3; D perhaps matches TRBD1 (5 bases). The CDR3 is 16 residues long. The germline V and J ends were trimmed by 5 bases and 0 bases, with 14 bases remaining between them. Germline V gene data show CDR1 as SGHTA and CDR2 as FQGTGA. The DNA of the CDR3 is TGTGCCAGCAGCCCCAGTCTAGGGGTCTCTGGAAACACCATATATTTT. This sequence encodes CASSPSLGVSGNTIYF.

The CDR3 DNA sequence: TGTGCCACCAGCAGAGATCTAGCGGGAGCGGTACATGAGCAGTTCTTC. It is translated as CATSRDLAGAVHEQFF. The V call is TRBV15, the J call TRBJ2-1; 10 nucleotides line up with TRBD2. The germline gives CDR1 LNHNV, CDR2 YYDKDF (reference sequence). After removal of 0 bases from V and 8 bases from J, the junction contained 7 bases not matched to a gene. The CDR3 is 16 residues long.

The CDR3 DNA reads as TGTGCCAGTAGTTTTTGGACTAGCGCAGACAATGAGCAGTTCTTC. Its protein is CASSFWTSADNEQFF. The chain combines TRBV19 with TRBJ2-1, with 9 nucleotides matching TRBD2. This CDR3 contains 15 residues. J lost 5 bases, V lost 5 bases, and 7 bases had no gene match. Germline V gene data show CDR1 as LNHDA and CDR2 as SQIVND (reference sequence). The full variable domain, rest sourced from reference TRBV19 and TRBJ2-1, is DGGITQSPKYLFRKEGQNVTLSCEQNLNHDAMYWYRQDPGQGLRLIYYSQIVNDFQKGDIAEGYSVSREKKESFPLTVTSAQKNPTAFYLCASSFWTSADNEQFFGPGTRLTVL.

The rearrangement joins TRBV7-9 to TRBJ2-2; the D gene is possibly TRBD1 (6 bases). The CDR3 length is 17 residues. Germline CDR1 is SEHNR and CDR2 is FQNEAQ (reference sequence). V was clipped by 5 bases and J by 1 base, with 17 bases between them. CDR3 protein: CASSPRPTGLNTGELFF. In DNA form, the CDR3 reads TGTGCCAGCAGCCCCCGCCCCACAGGGTTGAACACCGGGGAGCTGTTTTTT.

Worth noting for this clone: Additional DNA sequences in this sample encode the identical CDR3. The CDR3 reads CASSYSRVGPYEQYF. DNA for the CDR3: TGTGCCAGCAGTTATTCCCGGGTGGGTCCCTACGAGCAGTACTTC. V is TRBV6-5 and J is TRBJ2-7; D is unresolved. This CDR3 comprises 15 residues. The germline CDR1 and CDR2 sequences are MNHEY and SVGAGI. Trimming took off 3 bases at V and 2 bases at J, with 14 bases between the two ends.

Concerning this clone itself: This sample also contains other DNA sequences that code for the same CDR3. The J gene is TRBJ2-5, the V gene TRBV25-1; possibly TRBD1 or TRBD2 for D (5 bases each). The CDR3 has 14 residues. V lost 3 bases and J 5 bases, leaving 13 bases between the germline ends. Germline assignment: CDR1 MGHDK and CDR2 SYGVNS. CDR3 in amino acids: CASSDASWGETQYF. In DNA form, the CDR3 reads TGTGCCAGCAGTGACGCGAGTTGGGGGGAGACCCAGTACTTC.

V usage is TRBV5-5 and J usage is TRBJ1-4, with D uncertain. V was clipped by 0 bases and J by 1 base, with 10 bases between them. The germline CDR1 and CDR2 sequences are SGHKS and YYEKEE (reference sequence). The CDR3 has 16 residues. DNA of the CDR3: TGTGCCAGCAGCTTGGGGCCCCGGATAACTAATGAAAAACTGTTTTTT. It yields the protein CASSLGPRITNEKLFF. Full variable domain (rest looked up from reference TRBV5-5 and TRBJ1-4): DAGVTQSPTHLIKTRGQQVTLRCSPISGHKSVSWYQQVLGQGPQFIFQYYEKEERGRGNFPDRFSARQFPNYSSELNVNALLLGDSALYLCASSLGPRITNEKLFFGSGTQLSVL.

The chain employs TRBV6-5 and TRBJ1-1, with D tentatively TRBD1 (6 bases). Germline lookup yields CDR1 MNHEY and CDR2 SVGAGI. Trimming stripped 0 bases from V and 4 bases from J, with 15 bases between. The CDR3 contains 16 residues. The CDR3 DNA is TGTGCCAGCAGTTACTCGAATGCGGGGGCGTCCACTGAAGCTTTCTTT. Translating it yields CASSYSNAGASTEAFF.

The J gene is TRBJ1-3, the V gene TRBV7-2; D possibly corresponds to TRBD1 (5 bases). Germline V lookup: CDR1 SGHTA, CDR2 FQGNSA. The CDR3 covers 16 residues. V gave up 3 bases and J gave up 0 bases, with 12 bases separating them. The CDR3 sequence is CASSLGHSSSGNTIYF. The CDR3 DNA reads TGTGCCAGCAGCTTGGGGCATTCGAGCTCTGGAAACACCATATATTTT.

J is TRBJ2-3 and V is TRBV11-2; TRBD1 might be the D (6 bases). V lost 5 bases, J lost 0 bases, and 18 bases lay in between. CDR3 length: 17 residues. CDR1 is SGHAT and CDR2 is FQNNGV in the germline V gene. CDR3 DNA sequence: TGTGCCAGCAGCATAGCCCTGGGACATCTCAGCACAGATACGCAGTATTTT. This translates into CASSIALGHLSTDTQYF.

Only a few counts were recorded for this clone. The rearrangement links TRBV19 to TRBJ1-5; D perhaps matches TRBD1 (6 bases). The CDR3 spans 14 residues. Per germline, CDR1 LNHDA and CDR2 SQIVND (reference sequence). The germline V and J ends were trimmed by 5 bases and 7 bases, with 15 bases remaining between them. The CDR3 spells CASSRTVQGQPQHF. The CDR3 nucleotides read TGTGCCAGTAGTCGTACAGTACAGGGACAGCCCCAGCATTTT.

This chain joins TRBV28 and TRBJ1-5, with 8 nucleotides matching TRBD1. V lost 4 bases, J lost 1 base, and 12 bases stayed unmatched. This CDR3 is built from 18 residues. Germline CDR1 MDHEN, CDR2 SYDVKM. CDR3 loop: CASSSPAGGMDSNQPQHF. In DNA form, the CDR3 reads TGTGCCAGCAGTTCCCCCGCAGGGGGCATGGACAGCAATCAGCCCCAGCATTTT.

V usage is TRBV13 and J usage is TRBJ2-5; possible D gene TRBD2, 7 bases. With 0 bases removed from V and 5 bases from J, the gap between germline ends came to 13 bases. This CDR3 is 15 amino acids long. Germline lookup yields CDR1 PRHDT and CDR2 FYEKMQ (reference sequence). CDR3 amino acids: CASSLGGLRGETQYF. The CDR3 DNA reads TGTGCCAGCAGCTTAGGGGGACTAAGGGGGGAGACCCAGTACTTC.

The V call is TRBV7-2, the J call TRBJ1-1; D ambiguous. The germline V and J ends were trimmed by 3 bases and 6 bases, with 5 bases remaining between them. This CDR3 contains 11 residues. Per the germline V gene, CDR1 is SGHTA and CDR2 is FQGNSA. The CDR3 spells CASSFFAEAFF. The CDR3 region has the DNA TGTGCCAGCAGCTTCTTTGCTGAAGCTTTCTTT. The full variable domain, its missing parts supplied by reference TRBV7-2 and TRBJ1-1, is GAGVSQSPSNKVTEKGKDVELRCDPISGHTALYWYRQSLGQGLEFLIYFQGNSAPDKSGLPSDRFSAERTGGSVSTLTIQRTQQEDSAVYLCASSFFAEAFFGQGTRLTVV.

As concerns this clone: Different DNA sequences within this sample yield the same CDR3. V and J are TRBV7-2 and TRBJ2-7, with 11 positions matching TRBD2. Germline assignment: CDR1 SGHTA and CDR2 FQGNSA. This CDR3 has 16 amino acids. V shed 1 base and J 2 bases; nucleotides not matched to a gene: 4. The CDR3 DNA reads TGTGCCAGCAGCTTAGGGGGACTAGCGGCTACCTACGAGCAGTACTTC. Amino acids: CASSLGGLAATYEQYF.